Listed below are T cell receptor beta chains from one sample, sequenced in a study of naive and memory T cell subsets. TCRdb independently ran MiXCR on the UMI-ligation and nested PCR reads; one entry per CDR3 protein. The table records roughly 140,000 distinct CDR3 sequences, approximately 20% of them present only once. Source material: naive CD8+ T cells from blood. These receptor sequences come from a human donor in good health. CDR3s include the opening cysteine and the closing phenylalanine or tryptophan. The D gene is left open where the match is weak. For some rows the clone size is stated as once, few or many, or as a class when expanded; others skip it.

clone_size	v_call	j_call	d_call	cdr3_nt	cdr3_aa
few	TRBV6-5	TRBJ1-2	NA	TGTGCCAGCAACCAAGGGGGAACTAACTATGGCTACACCTTC	CASNQGGTNYGYTF
NA	TRBV9	TRBJ1-3	TRBD1	TGTGCCAGCAGCACGGGGACAGGGGAGGTCACCATATATTTT	CASSTGTGEVTIYF
NA	TRBV7-9	TRBJ2-3	TRBD2	TGTGCCAGCAGCTTATACCTAGCGGGGCTCACAGATACGCAGTATTTT	CASSLYLAGLTDTQYF
NA	TRBV5-1	TRBJ1-6	NA	TGCGCCAGCAGCTTGGATGGACAGCTGTCGGTTAATTCACCCCTCCACTTT	CASSLDGQLSVNSPLHF
NA	TRBV27	TRBJ2-7	NA	TGTGCCAGCAGCATTACAGGGTCCAGTACCTACGAGCAGTACTTC	CASSITGSSTYEQYF
few	TRBV27	TRBJ2-3	TRBD2	TGTGCCAGCAGATGGACTAGCGGCACAGATACGCAGTATTTT	CASRWTSGTDTQYF
few	TRBV28	TRBJ2-7	NA	TGTGCCAGCAGGGCGGACACCCTCTCCTACGAGCAGTACTTC	CASRADTLSYEQYF
few	TRBV28	TRBJ2-5	TRBD2	TGTGCCAGCAGCCAGGCGGGGGATGAGAAGACCCAGTACTTC	CASSQAGDEKTQYF
NA	TRBV15	TRBJ1-2	NA	TGTGCCACCAGCAGAGATTGGGACCCGGCGGGCTATGGCTACACCTTC	CATSRDWDPAGYGYTF
NA	TRBV7-8	TRBJ2-6	NA	TGTGCCAGCAGCTTAGTCGCCAGCCCCTCTGGGGCCAACGTCCTGACTTTC	CASSLVASPSGANVLTF
few	TRBV28	TRBJ2-2	NA	TGTGCCAGCAGTTTACCCCAGGGAAGCGGGGAGCTGTTTTTT	CASSLPQGSGELFF
NA	TRBV6-6	TRBJ1-5	NA	TGTGCCAGCAGTTACTGGGTAGGGGGTGATCAGCCCCAGCATTTT	CASSYWVGGDQPQHF
few	TRBV18	TRBJ2-5	NA	TGTGCCAGCTCATCCCCCCCTGGGGGCCAAGAGACCCAGTACTTC	CASSSPPGGQETQYF
few	TRBV4-1	TRBJ2-1	NA	TGCGCCAGCAGCCAAGTCGACGGAGATGAGCAGTTCTTC	CASSQVDGDEQFF
NA	TRBV5-6	TRBJ1-2	NA	TGTGCCAGCAGCTTGGATACGGGGCCCACTAACTATGGCTACACCTTC	CASSLDTGPTNYGYTF
NA	TRBV6-1	TRBJ1-1	TRBD1	TGTGCCACCAAGACAGACAGGGGTATCCCTGAAGCTTTCTTT	CATKTDRGIPEAFF
NA	TRBV20-1	TRBJ2-1	NA	TGCAGTGCTAGAGTAGATGAGCAGTTCTTC	CSARVDEQFF
NA	TRBV28	TRBJ2-3	TRBD1	TGTGCCAGCAGTTTCCCGGGACAGGCCGATACGCAGTATTTT	CASSFPGQADTQYF
NA	TRBV12-5	TRBJ2-7	TRBD1	TGTGCTAGTGGTCCAGGACAGGGGACTCACGAGCAGTACTTC	CASGPGQGTHEQYF
NA	TRBV18	TRBJ2-6	NA	TGTGCCAGCTCACGCGGCGGGCACCGCTCTGGGGCCAACGTCCTGACTTTC	CASSRGGHRSGANVLTF
NA	TRBV3-1	TRBJ2-1	NA	TGTGCCAGCAGCCAAGACATAGCGAATGAGCAGTTCTTC	CASSQDIANEQFF
few	TRBV27	TRBJ1-4	TRBD1	TGTGCCAGCAGCCCCGGGACAGTGAGTTTTGCAACTAATGAAAAACTGTTTTTT	CASSPGTVSFATNEKLFF
NA	TRBV7-6	TRBJ2-7	TRBD2	TGTGCCAGCAGCTTAGGGCCGGGACTAGCGGCATCCTACGAGCAGTACTTC	CASSLGPGLAASYEQYF
few	TRBV6-1	TRBJ2-7	TRBD1	TGTGCCAGCAGCTGGACAGGGTTCGAGCAGTACTTC	CASSWTGFEQYF
NA	TRBV25-1	TRBJ2-1	NA	TGTGCCAGCAGTGAGGGCAACTCCTACAATGAGCAGTTCTTC	CASSEGNSYNEQFF
few	TRBV12-3/TRBV12-4	TRBJ1-5	NA	TGTGCCAGCAGTTTAAATTCAGGGGAAGATCAGCCCCAGCATTTT	CASSLNSGEDQPQHF
NA	TRBV7-6	TRBJ1-1	NA	TGTGCCAGCAGCTTAGCTTTCCCCGGGGGGGGAGGAAAGGACACTGAAGCTTTCTTT	CASSLAFPGGGGKDTEAFF
NA	TRBV2	TRBJ2-2	NA	TGTGCCAGCAGTGAAAGGCCGAACACCGGGGAGCTGTTTTTT	CASSERPNTGELFF
few	TRBV4-1	TRBJ2-2	NA	TGCGCCAGCAGCCATTTAGTAGCCGGGGAGCTGTTTTTT	CASSHLVAGELFF
NA	TRBV6-6	TRBJ2-7	NA	TGTGCCAGCAGTTACCTACAGGGGGAGGGCTACGAAGGGCAGTACTTC	CASSYLQGEGYEGQYF
NA	TRBV4-1	TRBJ2-7	TRBD2	TGCGCCAGCAGCCAAGGGGGGACTAATTCTTACGAGCAGTACTTC	CASSQGGTNSYEQYF
NA	TRBV4-1	TRBJ2-2	NA	TGCGCCAGCAGCCAAGAGACTCTGAACACCGGGGAGCTGTTTTTT	CASSQETLNTGELFF
NA	TRBV6-2/TRBV6-3	TRBJ2-3	TRBD1	TGTGCCAGCATCTTAAGTCTCGCGACAGGGGGCACAGATACGCAGTATTTT	CASILSLATGGTDTQYF
few	TRBV28	TRBJ2-1	NA	TGTGCCAGCAGTTTATCCTTGGGGGGATCCTACAATGAGCAGTTCTTC	CASSLSLGGSYNEQFF
few	TRBV27	TRBJ2-2	TRBD2	TGTGCCAGCAGTTTCGCCGGGGGGGCCGGGGAGCTGTTTTTT	CASSFAGGAGELFF
NA	TRBV4-1	TRBJ2-7	NA	TGCGCCAGCAGCCAAGAACTAGGAAGGACCTACGAGCAGTACTTC	CASSQELGRTYEQYF